Following are 30 T cell receptor beta chains from one sample sequenced in a study of beta chain features in type 1 diabetes. Study-level findings and limits: In all four CD4+ subsets, TCRB CDR3 length was significantly, moderately reduced in type 1 diabetes.

As every portion of the isolated RNA was reverse transcribed, the sequencing read expressed TCRB transcripts. Sequenced by immunoSEQ multiplex PCR; TCRdb stores in-frame clones only, minus some. This table has a few hundred thousand clones, over 8.5% appearing once. Antigens of these TCRs are unknown. The sequenced material came from central memory CD4+ T cells from blood. Receptors were obtained from a man aged 30 to 45 with type 1 diabetes.

This clone has ten or more counts. This specimen includes other DNA sequences encoding the same CDR3. V gene TRBV20-1 combines with J gene TRBJ2-1, with unresolved D. CDR1 DFQATT and CDR2 SNEGSKA come from the germline V gene (reference sequence). The CDR3 sequence is 11 residues long. The ends were cut back, 3 bases at V and 3 bases at J, with 3 bases in the middle. Written as DNA, the CDR3 is TGCAGTGCTAGCAGCTACAATGAGCAGTTCTTC. It is translated as CSASSYNEQFF.

This clone was seen only a few times. The chain employs TRBV11-1 and TRBJ2-5, with TRBD2 as a possible D gene (6 bases). V was clipped by 7 bases and J by 4 bases, with 19 bases between them. The CDR3 runs 15 residues. Germline V CDR1 and CDR2: SGHAT, FQDESV (reference sequence). This CDR3 reads CASTRNNGRSETQYF. CDR3 nucleotide sequence: TGTGCCAGCACCCGAAATAACGGGAGATCAGAGACCCAGTACTTC.

CDR3 nucleotides: TGTGCCAGCAGTCCGACGGGCTCTGGGGCCAACGTCCTGACTTTC. Translation: CASSPTGSGANVLTF. The chain carries TRBV6-5 and TRBJ2-6; D ambiguous. Germline CDR1 MNHEY, CDR2 SVGAGI. The CDR3 totals 15 residues. V gave up 5 bases and J gave up 0 bases, with 8 bases separating them.

Ten or more counts support this clone. V and J are TRBV11-2 and TRBJ2-3; D is perhaps TRBD1 or TRBD2 (5 bases each). The germline CDR1 and CDR2 sequences are SGHAT and FQNNGV. The CDR3 sequence is 15 residues long. Trimming took 1 base from V and 3 from J, leaving 11 bases between them. CDR3 sequence reads: CASSLGTPGTDTQYF. CDR3 bases: TGTGCCAGCAGCTTAGGGACACCGGGAACAGATACGCAGTATTTT.

The CDR3 is CASSYDLDRTNYGYTF. CDR3 in DNA: TGTGCCAGCAGTTATGACCTCGACAGGACTAACTATGGCTACACCTTC. The chain recombines TRBV6-6 with TRBJ1-2; D is perhaps TRBD1 (6 bases). V gave up 3 bases and J gave up 0 bases, with 14 bases separating them. The length of the CDR3 is 16 residues. Germline values: CDR1 MNHNY, CDR2 SVGAGI (reference sequence).

This clone turned up a few times. V gene TRBV2 combines with J gene TRBJ1-1; TRBD1 matches 7 bases. Trimming removed 9 bases from V and 1 base from J; junction bases left unmatched: 20. The CDR3 is made up of 18 amino acids. Germline V gives CDR1 SNHLY, CDR2 FYNNEI. DNA of the CDR3: TGTGCCAGTTCCCGGGACAGCCATACCGTAACAAAGAACACTGAAGCTTTCTTT. Residues: CASSRDSHTVTKNTEAFF.

The chain carries TRBV10-3 and TRBJ1-1; 9 bases align to TRBD1. The ends lost 6 bases at V and 4 bases at J; junction bases unmatched: 15. Germline V gives CDR1 ENHRY, CDR2 SYGVKD. The CDR3 runs 17 residues. The chain's CDR3 is CAISPGQGNRGSTEAFF. For the CDR3, the DNA is TGTGCCATCAGCCCGGGACAGGGTAATCGAGGAAGCACTGAAGCTTTCTTT.

This clone was observed a few times. The V call is TRBV7-9, the J call TRBJ2-1; D gene ambiguous. The CDR3 extends over 15 amino acids. The V end lost 1 base, the J end lost 3 bases, and 10 bases lay between the germline ends. The germline CDR1 and CDR2 sequences are SEHNR and FQNEAQ (reference sequence). The CDR3 bases are TGTGCCAGCAGCTTAGGGTACAGTCACTACAATGAGCAGTTCTTC. This translates into CASSLGYSHYNEQFF.

The chain uses TRBV30 and TRBJ2-5; TRBD2 matches 8 bases. The CDR3 consists of 12 residues. Germline CDR1 is GTSNPN and CDR2 is SVGIG (reference sequence). V shed 5 bases, J shed 6 bases, and the junction held 5 bases outside the gene matches. CDR3 in DNA: TGTGCCTGGGGACTAGCTCGAAAGACCCAGTACTTC. This sequence encodes CAWGLARKTQYF.

The rearrangement uses TRBV11-2 and TRBJ2-6; tentative D call: TRBD1 (5 bases). V shed 4 bases and J shed 0 bases, with 10 bases lying between them. This CDR3 has 16 residues. Per the germline V gene, CDR1 is SGHAT and CDR2 is FQNNGV. Here the CDR3 DNA reads TGTGCCAGCAGCTACGGACATATCTCTGGGGCCAACGTCCTGACTTTC. Translated: CASSYGHISGANVLTF.

The chain carries TRBV7-2 and TRBJ2-7; the match to TRBD1 covers 8 bases. V was clipped by 5 bases and J by 4 bases; unmatched bases: 4. CDR1 is SGHTA and CDR2 is FQGNSA in the germline V gene. The CDR3 extends over 13 amino acids. The CDR3 is CASSTRQGYEQYF. The CDR3 DNA is TGTGCCAGCAGCACCCGACAGGGGTACGAGCAGTACTTC. The whole variable domain, remainder taken from reference TRBV7-2 and TRBJ2-7, is GAGVSQSPSNKVTEKGKDVELRCDPISGHTALYWYRQSLGQGLEFLIYFQGNSAPDKSGLPSDRFSAERTGGSVSTLTIQRTQQEDSAVYLCASSTRQGYEQYFGPGTRLTVT.

The chain is built from TRBV6-5 and TRBJ2-3; D uncertain. The CDR3 loop spans 13 amino acids. Germline V gene lookup returns CDR1 MNHEY and CDR2 SVGAGI. V was clipped by 2 bases and J by 2 bases, with 5 bases between them. CDR3 sequence: CASSYRHTDTQYF. CDR3 nucleotides: TGTGCCAGCAGTTACAGACACACAGATACGCAGTATTTT.

Only a few counts were recorded for this clone. The gene calls are TRBV7-9 and TRBJ2-5; 7 bases map to TRBD1. Germline-derived CDR1 and CDR2 are SEHNR and FQNEAQ (reference sequence). Germline trimming cut 5 bases from V and 4 bases from J; bases unmatched to any gene: 16. The CDR3 spans 17 residues. The CDR3 protein is CASSLRPRTGSGETQYF. The DNA for the CDR3 is TGTGCCAGCAGCCTGCGCCCCCGGACAGGTTCGGGAGAGACCCAGTACTTC.

The J gene is TRBJ2-7, the V gene TRBV27, with 7 bases matching TRBD1. The CDR3 spans 14 residues. Germline lookup yields CDR1 MNHEY and CDR2 SMNVEV (reference sequence). V was pared by 4 bases and J by 1 base, with 4 bases of the junction left unmatched. In DNA form, the CDR3 reads TGTGCCAGCAGTTCTGACAGGGTATCCTACGAGCAGTACTTC. Protein product: CASSSDRVSYEQYF.

The V and J genes are TRBV10-3 and TRBJ1-4, with D perhaps TRBD1 (5 bases). Germline V gives CDR1 ENHRY, CDR2 SYGVKD. CDR3 length: 14 amino acids. With 10 bases removed from V and 4 bases from J, the gap between germline ends came to 16 bases. This CDR3 is CATKVQGSNEKLFF. CDR3 nucleotides: TGTGCCACCAAAGTCCAGGGTAGTAATGAAAAACTGTTTTTT.

This clone was recorded a few times. The V call is TRBV5-6, the J call TRBJ2-3; the D is unclear. The V and J ends lost 6 bases and 3 bases respectively, with 14 bases between them. This CDR3 has 14 amino acids. Germline CDR1 SGHDT, CDR2 YYEEEE. The CDR3 here is CASTPGLGTDTQYF. Here the CDR3 DNA reads TGTGCCAGCACCCCCGGTCTGGGAACAGATACGCAGTATTTT.

The chain recombines TRBV6-5 with TRBJ2-5, with 10 nucleotides matching TRBD1. Germline CDR1 MNHEY, CDR2 SVGAGI. This CDR3 comprises 14 residues. J lost 6 bases, V lost 4 bases, and 5 bases had no gene match. As DNA, the CDR3 is TGTGCCAGCAGTTCCGGGACAGGGGTGAAGACCCAGTACTTC. Translating it yields CASSSGTGVKTQYF.

Remarks on this clone: Relative to the germline gene, one junction end is altered; a read error may explain this. V gene TRBV5-5 combines with J gene TRBJ2-5; possibly TRBD2 for D (5 bases). Germline V gives CDR1 SGHKS, CDR2 YYEKEE (reference sequence). The CDR3 spans 13 residues. CDR3 sequence: CASSQDYRQTQYF. The CDR3 coding sequence is TGCGCCAGCAGCCAAGACTACCGGCAGACCCAGTACTTC.

This chain joins TRBV5-1 and TRBJ2-5; either TRBD1 or TRBD2 may supply D (5 bases each). Looked up from germline, CDR1 is SGHRS and CDR2 is YFSETQ. CDR3 length: 15 amino acids. With 0 bases removed from V and 2 bases from J, the gap between germline ends came to 11 bases. As DNA, the CDR3 is TGCGCCAGCAGCTTGGATGGGGGTCGACAAGAGACCCAGTACTTC. Residues: CASSLDGGRQETQYF.

The CDR3 here is CASSSGQGATEAFF. The CDR3 bases are TGTGCCAGCAGTTCTGGACAGGGGGCCACTGAAGCTTTCTTT. This chain connects TRBV6-6 to TRBJ1-1, with TRBD1 identical over 11 bases. V was pared by 4 bases and J by 4 bases, with 2 bases of the junction left unmatched. Germline CDR1 is MNHNY and CDR2 is SVGAGI (reference sequence). This CDR3 spans 14 amino acids.

For the CDR3, the DNA is TGTGCCAGCAGTTCACAGGTGAACACTGAAGCTTTCTTT. It yields the protein CASSSQVNTEAFF. The chain links TRBV7-6 to TRBJ1-1, with D possibly matching TRBD1 (5 bases). The V and J ends lost 6 bases and 0 bases respectively, with 8 bases between them. Per germline, CDR1 SGHVS and CDR2 FNYEAQ. The CDR3 sequence is 13 residues long. Filled out from reference TRBV7-6 and TRBJ1-1, the complete variable domain reads GAGVSQSPRYKVTKRGQDVALRCDPISGHVSLYWYRQALGQGPEFLTYFNYEAQQDKSGLPNDRFSAERPEGSISTLTIQRTEQRDSAMYRCASSSQVNTEAFFGQGTRLTVV.

This clone turned up a few times. A read error may account for a junction end that differs from germline. This chain links TRBV6-6 with TRBJ2-2, with TRBD1 as a possible D gene (6 bases). The CDR3 totals 13 residues. Germline V lookup: CDR1 MNHNY, CDR2 SVGAGI (reference sequence). CDR3 bases: TGTGCCATCAGTGATAGGGGGACCGGGGAGCTGTTTTTT. The encoded protein is CAISDRGTGELFF.

The genes are TRBV28 and TRBJ2-7; TRBD2 aligns across 11 bases. The trim removed 6 bases at V and 7 bases at J, leaving 5 bases unmatched. CDR3 size: 13 residues. Per germline, CDR1 MDHEN and CDR2 SYDVKM. CDR3 sequence (DNA): TGTGCCAGCAGGACTAGCGGGATCGAAGAGCAGTACTTC. Its translation is CASRTSGIEEQYF.

The chain joins TRBV11-2 to TRBJ1-5; tentative D call: TRBD1 (5 bases). Germline V gene lookup returns CDR1 SGHAT and CDR2 FQNNGV. The CDR3 length is 16 residues. V lost 6 bases to trimming and J lost 8 bases, with 23 bases between them. The CDR3 here is CASSSITGTHEEPQHF. CDR3 DNA: TGTGCCAGCAGTTCAATCACCGGGACCCACGAGGAGCCCCAGCATTTT.

This clone was found a few times. The chain has TRBV7-9 and TRBJ2-7; D may be TRBD1 (6 bases). Trimming took off 1 base at V and 4 bases at J, with 14 bases between the two ends. Per the germline V gene, CDR1 is SEHNR and CDR2 is FQNEAQ (reference sequence). CDR3 length equals 15 residues. CDR3 in amino acids: CASSLVTGIVYEQYF. The CDR3 DNA follows: TGTGCCAGCAGCTTAGTTACAGGGATCGTGTACGAGCAGTACTTC.

The chain uses TRBV28 and TRBJ2-5; 8 bases are a match to TRBD1. Trimming took 5 bases from V and 5 from J; bases not matched to a gene: 7. This CDR3 has 14 residues. The germline V gene has CDR1 MDHEN and CDR2 SYDVKM. The chain's CDR3 is CASSPGTGWETQYF. The CDR3 DNA reads as TGTGCCAGCAGTCCAGGGACAGGTTGGGAGACCCAGTACTTC.

This clone was detected once. At one end the junction does not follow the germline gene, possibly because of a read error. This chain connects TRBV27 to TRBJ2-7, with 9 bases that match TRBD1. The germline CDR1 and CDR2 sequences are MNHEY and SMNVEV (reference sequence). The CDR3 spans 16 residues. CDR3 region: CANSPIAGTGKYEQYF. The CDR3 bases are TGTGCCAACAGTCCAATTGCTGGGACAGGGAAATACGAGCAGTACTTC.

The rearrangement uses TRBV5-1 and TRBJ1-4; D unresolved. V lost 0 bases to trimming and J lost 8 bases, with 11 bases between them. This CDR3 has 14 residues. Germline loops: CDR1 SGHRS, CDR2 YFSETQ. This CDR3 is CASSLEGLEEKLFF. The CDR3 region has the DNA TGCGCCAGCAGCTTGGAAGGGCTGGAAGAAAAACTGTTTTTT.

This clone was counted at least ten times. The V call is TRBV2, the J call TRBJ2-3; possibly TRBD1 or TRBD2 for D (5 bases each). This CDR3 contains 15 residues. With 6 bases removed from V and 1 base from J, the gap between germline ends came to 14 bases. Germline-derived CDR1 and CDR2 are SNHLY and FYNNEI. The CDR3 protein is CASSVQGRGTDTQYF. In DNA form, the CDR3 reads TGTGCCAGCAGCGTTCAGGGACGGGGCACAGATACGCAGTATTTT. The full variable domain, its missing parts supplied by reference TRBV2 and TRBJ2-3, is EPEVTQTPSHQVTQMGQEVILRCVPISNHLYFYWYRQILGQKVEFLVSFYNNEISEKSEIFDDQFSVERPDGSNFTLKIRSTKLEDSAMYFCASSVQGRGTDTQYFGPGTRLTVL.

This clone was picked up a small number of times. This chain uses TRBV7-3 with TRBJ2-2; 9 bases line up with TRBD1. The V segment lost 5 bases and the J segment 6 bases; nucleotides outside the gene matches: 7. This CDR3 has 15 residues. CDR1 and CDR2 (germline): SGHTA, FQGTGA. The DNA for the CDR3 is TGTGCCAGCAGCCCACAGGGGGCGCCGGCCGGGGAGCTGTTTTTT. Encoded protein: CASSPQGAPAGELFF.